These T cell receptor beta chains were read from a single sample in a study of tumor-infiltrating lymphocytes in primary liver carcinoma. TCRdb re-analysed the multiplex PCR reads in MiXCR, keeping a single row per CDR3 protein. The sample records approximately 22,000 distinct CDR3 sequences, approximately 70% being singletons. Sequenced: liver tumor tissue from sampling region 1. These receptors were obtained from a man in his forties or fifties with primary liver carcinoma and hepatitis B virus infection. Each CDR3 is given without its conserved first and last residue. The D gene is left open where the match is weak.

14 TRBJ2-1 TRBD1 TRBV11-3 ADSPAGQGMVDEQF
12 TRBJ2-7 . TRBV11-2 ASSLVFRPYEQY
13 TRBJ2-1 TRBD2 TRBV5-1 ANSLVAGGHSEQF
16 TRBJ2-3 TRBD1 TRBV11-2 ANSLVAGTGGKTNTQY
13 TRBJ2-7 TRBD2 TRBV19 ASNPVSGAFYERY
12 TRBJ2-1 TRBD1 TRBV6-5 ASSLKTGRNEQF
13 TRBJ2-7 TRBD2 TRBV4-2 ASSLEGQGAGEQY
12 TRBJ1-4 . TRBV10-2 ASSETIGDEKLF
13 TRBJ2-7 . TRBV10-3 AISESPPQTYEQY
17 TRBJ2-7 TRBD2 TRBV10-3 ATTKRSGLAGGFSYEQY
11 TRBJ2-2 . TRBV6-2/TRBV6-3 ACSYFLSGELF
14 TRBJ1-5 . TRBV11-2 ASSLGPPGTNQPQH
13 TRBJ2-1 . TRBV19 ASSNGGISYNEQF
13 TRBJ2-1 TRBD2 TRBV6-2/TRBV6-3 ASFSWTSGSIEQF
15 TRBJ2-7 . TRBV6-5 ANRTFTSGRPTYEQY
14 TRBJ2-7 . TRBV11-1 ASGSRGSFNLYEQY
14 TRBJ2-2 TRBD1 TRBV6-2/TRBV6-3 ASSSPGQGFTGELF
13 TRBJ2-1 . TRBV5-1 ASSFDSSPYNEQF
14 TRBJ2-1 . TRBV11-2 ASSLELLVNYNEQF
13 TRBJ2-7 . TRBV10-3 TTAPNRGPSYEQY
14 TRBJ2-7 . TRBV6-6 ASSYIRRGVTYEQY
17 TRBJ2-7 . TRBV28 ASSLGRGRGGRPPHEQY
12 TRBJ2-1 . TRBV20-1 SALGRGKINEQF
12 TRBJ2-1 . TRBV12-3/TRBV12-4 TSTTGQRGNEQL
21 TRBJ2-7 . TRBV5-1 AGSLGEWIARRGGSGVGYEQY
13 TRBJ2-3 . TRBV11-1 ASSSPTRDRGTLY
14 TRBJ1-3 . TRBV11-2 ASSLSGVNSGSTIY
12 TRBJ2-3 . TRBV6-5 DSSLNWGADTEY
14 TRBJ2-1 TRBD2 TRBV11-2 ASSYSSTRGRGGGF
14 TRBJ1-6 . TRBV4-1 SSSHHLREADSPLH
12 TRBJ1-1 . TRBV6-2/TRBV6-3 ASSYPESNTKAF
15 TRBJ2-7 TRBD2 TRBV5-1 TSSPGLAGGSNYEQY
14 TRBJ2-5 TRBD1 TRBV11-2 ASNLTAGGPGETQY
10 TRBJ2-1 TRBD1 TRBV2 TSSTGEDEQF
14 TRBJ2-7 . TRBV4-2 AISQAASWVSYEQY
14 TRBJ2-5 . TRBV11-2 ASSFIGGHSSETQY
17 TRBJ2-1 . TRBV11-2 ASSLDGRFSETLYNEQF
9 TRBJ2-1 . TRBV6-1 ASSVLDEQL
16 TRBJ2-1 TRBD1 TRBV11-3 ASSGGGAGQGSYNEQF
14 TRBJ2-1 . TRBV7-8 ASSVDYGGTYNEQF
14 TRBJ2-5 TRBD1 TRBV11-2 ASSLAAGGSGETQC
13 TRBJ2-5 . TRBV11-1 ASSLEARPQGTEY
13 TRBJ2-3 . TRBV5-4 ASSLDGTSTDTQY
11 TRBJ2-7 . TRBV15 ATSRGQGHEQY
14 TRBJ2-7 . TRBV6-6 ASSYLLGGVTYEQY
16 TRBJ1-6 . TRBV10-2 ASSETKTGLSYNSPLH
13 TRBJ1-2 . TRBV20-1 TARDFLTGGYGYT
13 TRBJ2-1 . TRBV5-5 VSSLVPGRYIEQF
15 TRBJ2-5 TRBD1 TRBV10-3 AISEPKGQGGTETQY
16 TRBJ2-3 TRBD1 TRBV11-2 TSSLFAETGGKTDTQY
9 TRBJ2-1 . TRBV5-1 ASSLCNKQF
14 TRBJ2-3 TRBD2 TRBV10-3 AFRHTSGASTDMQY
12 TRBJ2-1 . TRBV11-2 ASSLGATHNEQF
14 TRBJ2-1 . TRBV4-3 ASSQILASTYNEQF
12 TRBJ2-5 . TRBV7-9 ACSRTGTQEIQY
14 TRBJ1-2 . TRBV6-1 ASTEGVSRPDYGYT
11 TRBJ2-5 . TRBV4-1 ASGPNGRETQY
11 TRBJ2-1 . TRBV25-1 TSSGTIHNEQF
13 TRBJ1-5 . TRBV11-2 ASSLDPTPNQPQH
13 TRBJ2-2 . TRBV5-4 ASSIQCLGTGELF